These T cell receptor beta chains were read from a single sample in a study of blood T cell repertoires in COVID-19. TCRdb's table, derived via immunoSEQ multiplex PCR, lists solely in-frame clones and lacks some. The repertoire has about 330,000 clones, around 90% of them found once; the top ten carry 6.4%. Sequences were obtained from peripheral blood. The receptor source for this set is a man between 18 and 35 years old who had recovered from COVID-19. Both conserved end residues are trimmed from each CDR3.

J gene: TRBJ2-7; V gene: TRBV5-1; CDR3 protein: ASSPGPMVLAAGTYEQY
J gene: TRBJ1-1; V gene: TRBV18; CDR3 protein: ASSPTGGITEAF
J gene: TRBJ2-7; V gene: TRBV18; CDR3 protein: ASSPGTNSYEQY
J gene: TRBJ2-6; V gene: TRBV19; CDR3 protein: ASTLGQGAPGANVLT
J gene: TRBJ2-7; V gene: TRBV4-3; CDR3 protein: ASSQDSTGTYEQY
J gene: TRBJ1-5; V gene: TRBV6-2/TRBV6-3; CDR3 protein: ASSYKSGVGQPQH
J gene: TRBJ1-1; V gene: TRBV9; CDR3 protein: ASSVTGTGNTEAF
J gene: TRBJ2-2; V gene: TRBV11-2; CDR3 protein: ASSLARSGRADGELF
J gene: TRBJ1-5; V gene: TRBV19; CDR3 protein: ASNDRGGGQPQH
J gene: TRBJ1-6; V gene: TRBV7-8; CDR3 protein: ASSLETRSGSYSPLH
J gene: TRBJ2-1; V gene: TRBV15; CDR3 protein: ATSTDGSSGRRQF
J gene: TRBJ2-2; V gene: TRBV11-1; CDR3 protein: ASTRRGFDTGELF
J gene: TRBJ2-1; V gene: TRBV19; CDR3 protein: ASSLKRQGGEQF
J gene: TRBJ1-1; V gene: TRBV2; CDR3 protein: ASRDRGGVTEAF
J gene: TRBJ1-1; V gene: TRBV10-3; CDR3 protein: AIRAVNTEAF
J gene: TRBJ2-7; V gene: TRBV5-4; CDR3 protein: ASRAGAGAVSSYEQY
J gene: TRBJ2-4; V gene: TRBV4-1; CDR3 protein: ASSPAGELAKNIQY
J gene: TRBJ2-1; V gene: TRBV11-2; CDR3 protein: ASSSLGGVYNEQF
J gene: TRBJ2-1; V gene: TRBV29-1; CDR3 protein: SVVILAGVNEQF
J gene: TRBJ1-3; V gene: TRBV19; CDR3 protein: ASRTGQSGNTIY
J gene: TRBJ2-4; V gene: TRBV25-1; CDR3 protein: ASSEAPGAAAAKNIQY
J gene: TRBJ2-5; V gene: TRBV2; CDR3 protein: ASSEMAGTETQY
J gene: TRBJ2-7; V gene: TRBV7-9; CDR3 protein: ASSPNYWGGKGGEQY
J gene: TRBJ1-3; V gene: TRBV19; CDR3 protein: ASSIHRGNTIY
J gene: TRBJ2-4; V gene: TRBV6-5; CDR3 protein: ASSYGRVQY
J gene: TRBJ2-7; V gene: TRBV29-1; CDR3 protein: SVDTSYEQY
J gene: TRBJ1-5; V gene: TRBV6-5; CDR3 protein: ASSYSRRQPQH
J gene: TRBJ2-7; V gene: TRBV7-9; CDR3 protein: ASSPGHYEQY
J gene: TRBJ1-6; V gene: TRBV10-2; CDR3 protein: ASSGLAGDSPLH
J gene: TRBJ1-6; V gene: TRBV10-2; CDR3 protein: ASSLRAGRNSPLH
J gene: TRBJ2-5; V gene: TRBV19; CDR3 protein: ASSAGTLLQETQY
J gene: TRBJ1-2; V gene: TRBV7-9; CDR3 protein: ASRENMVIENT
J gene: TRBJ2-1; V gene: TRBV5-5; CDR3 protein: ASTFPGYNEQF
J gene: TRBJ2-5; V gene: TRBV5-6; CDR3 protein: ASSFEVEETQY
J gene: TRBJ1-1; V gene: TRBV30; CDR3 protein: AWKAAGRPEAF
J gene: TRBJ1-6; V gene: TRBV3-1/TRBV3-2; CDR3 protein: ASSLPDRASPLH